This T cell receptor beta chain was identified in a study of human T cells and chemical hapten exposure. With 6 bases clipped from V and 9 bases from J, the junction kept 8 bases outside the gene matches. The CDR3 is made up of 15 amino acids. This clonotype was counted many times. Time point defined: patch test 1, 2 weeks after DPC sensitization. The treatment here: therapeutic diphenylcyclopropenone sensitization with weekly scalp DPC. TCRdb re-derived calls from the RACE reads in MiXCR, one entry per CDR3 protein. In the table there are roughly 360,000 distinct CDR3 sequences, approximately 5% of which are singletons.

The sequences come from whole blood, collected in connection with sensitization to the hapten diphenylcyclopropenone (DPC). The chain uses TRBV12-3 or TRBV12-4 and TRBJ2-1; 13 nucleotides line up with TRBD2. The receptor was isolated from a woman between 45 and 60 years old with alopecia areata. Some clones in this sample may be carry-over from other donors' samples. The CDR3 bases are TGTGCCAGCAGCCCTACTAGCGGGGGGGCTGGTGAGCAGTTCTTC. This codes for CASSPTSGGAGEQFF.